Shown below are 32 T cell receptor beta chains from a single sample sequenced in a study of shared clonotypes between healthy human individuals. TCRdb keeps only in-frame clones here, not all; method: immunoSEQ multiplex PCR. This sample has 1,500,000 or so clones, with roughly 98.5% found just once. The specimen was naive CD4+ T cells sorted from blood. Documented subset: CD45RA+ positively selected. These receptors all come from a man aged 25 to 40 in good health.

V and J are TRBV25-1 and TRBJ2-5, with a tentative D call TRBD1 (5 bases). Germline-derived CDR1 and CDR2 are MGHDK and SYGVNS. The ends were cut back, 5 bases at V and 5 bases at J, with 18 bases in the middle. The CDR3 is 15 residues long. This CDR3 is CASSISLGASETQYF. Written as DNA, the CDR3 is TGTGCCAGCAGTATTTCTCTAGGGGCGTCGGAGACCCAGTACTTC.

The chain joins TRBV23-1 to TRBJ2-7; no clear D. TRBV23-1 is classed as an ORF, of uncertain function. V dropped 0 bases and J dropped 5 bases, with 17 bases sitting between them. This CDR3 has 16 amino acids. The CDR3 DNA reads TGCGCCAGCAGTCAATCTACCCAACGGCTGGGGAACGAGCAGTACTTC. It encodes CASSQSTQRLGNEQYF.

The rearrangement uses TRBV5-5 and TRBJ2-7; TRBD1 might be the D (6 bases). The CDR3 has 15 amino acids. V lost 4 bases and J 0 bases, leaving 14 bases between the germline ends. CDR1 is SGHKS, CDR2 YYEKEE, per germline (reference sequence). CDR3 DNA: TGTGCCAGCAGCAAGGACAGTCTTAGCTCCTACGAGCAGTACTTC. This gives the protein CASSKDSLSSYEQYF.

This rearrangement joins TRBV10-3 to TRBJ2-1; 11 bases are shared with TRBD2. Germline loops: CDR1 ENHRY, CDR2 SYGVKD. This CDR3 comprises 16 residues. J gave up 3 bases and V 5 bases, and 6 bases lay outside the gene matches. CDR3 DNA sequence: TGTGCCATCAGTCCTAGCGGGAGGACCAACTACAATGAGCAGTTCTTC. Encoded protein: CAISPSGRTNYNEQFF.

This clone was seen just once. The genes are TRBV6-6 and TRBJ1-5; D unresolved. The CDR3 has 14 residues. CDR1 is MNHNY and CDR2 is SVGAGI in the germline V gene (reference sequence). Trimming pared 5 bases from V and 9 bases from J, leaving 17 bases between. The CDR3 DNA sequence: TGTGCCAGCAGTCCCCTCGGGCCAGAGAGGCCCCAGCATTTT. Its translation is CASSPLGPERPQHF.

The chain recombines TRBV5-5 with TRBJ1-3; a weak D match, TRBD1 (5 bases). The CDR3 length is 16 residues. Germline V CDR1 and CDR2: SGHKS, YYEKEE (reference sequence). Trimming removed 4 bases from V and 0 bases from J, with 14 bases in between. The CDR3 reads CASSRDRTSSGNTIYF. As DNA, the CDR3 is TGTGCCAGCAGCCGAGACAGAACCAGCTCTGGAAACACCATATATTTT. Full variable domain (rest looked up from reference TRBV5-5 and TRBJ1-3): DAGVTQSPTHLIKTRGQQVTLRCSPISGHKSVSWYQQVLGQGPQFIFQYYEKEERGRGNFPDRFSARQFPNYSSELNVNALLLGDSALYLCASSRDRTSSGNTIYFGEGSWLTVV.

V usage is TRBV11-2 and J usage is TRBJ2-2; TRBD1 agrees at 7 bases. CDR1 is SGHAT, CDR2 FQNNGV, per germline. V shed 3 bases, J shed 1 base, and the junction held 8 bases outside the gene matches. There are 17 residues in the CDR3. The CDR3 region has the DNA TGTGCCAGCAGCTTCGATACAGGGGCGATGAACACCGGGGAGCTGTTTTTT. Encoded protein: CASSFDTGAMNTGELFF. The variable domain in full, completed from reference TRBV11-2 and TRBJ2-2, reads EAGVAQSPRYKIIEKRQSVAFWCNPISGHATLYWYQQILGQGPKLLIQFQNNGVVDDSQLPKDRFSAERLKGVDSTLKIQPAKLEDSAVYLCASSFDTGAMNTGELFFGEGSRLTVL.

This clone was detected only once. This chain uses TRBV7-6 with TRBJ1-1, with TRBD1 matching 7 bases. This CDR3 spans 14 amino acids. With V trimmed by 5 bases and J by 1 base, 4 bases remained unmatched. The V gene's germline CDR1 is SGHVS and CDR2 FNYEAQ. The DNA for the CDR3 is TGTGCCAGCAGCGCGGGGACAGCGAACACTGAAGCTTTCTTT. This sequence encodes CASSAGTANTEAFF.

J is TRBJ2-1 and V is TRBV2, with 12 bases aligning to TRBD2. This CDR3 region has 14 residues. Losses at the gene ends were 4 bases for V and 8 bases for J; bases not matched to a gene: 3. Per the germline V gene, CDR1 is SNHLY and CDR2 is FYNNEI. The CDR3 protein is CASSGLAGVYEQFF. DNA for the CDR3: TGTGCCAGCAGTGGACTAGCGGGAGTTTATGAGCAGTTCTTC.

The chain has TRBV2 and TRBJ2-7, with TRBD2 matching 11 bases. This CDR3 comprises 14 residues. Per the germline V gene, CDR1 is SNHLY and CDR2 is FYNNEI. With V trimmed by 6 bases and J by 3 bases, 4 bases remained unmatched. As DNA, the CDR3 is TGTGCCAGCAGGATGGGACTAGCGGACTACGAGCAGTACTTC. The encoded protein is CASRMGLADYEQYF.

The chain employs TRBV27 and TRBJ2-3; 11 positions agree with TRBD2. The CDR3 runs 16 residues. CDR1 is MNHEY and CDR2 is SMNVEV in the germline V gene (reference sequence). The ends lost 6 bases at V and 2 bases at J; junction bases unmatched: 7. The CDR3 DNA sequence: TGTGCCAGCAGCGGGACTAGCGGAAGATTCACAGATACGCAGTATTTT. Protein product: CASSGTSGRFTDTQYF.

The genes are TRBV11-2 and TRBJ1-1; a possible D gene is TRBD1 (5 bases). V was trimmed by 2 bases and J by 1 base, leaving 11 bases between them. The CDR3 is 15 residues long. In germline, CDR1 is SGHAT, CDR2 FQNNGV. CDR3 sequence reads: CASSLYGGANTEAFF. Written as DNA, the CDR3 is TGTGCCAGCAGCTTATACGGGGGTGCGAACACTGAAGCTTTCTTT.

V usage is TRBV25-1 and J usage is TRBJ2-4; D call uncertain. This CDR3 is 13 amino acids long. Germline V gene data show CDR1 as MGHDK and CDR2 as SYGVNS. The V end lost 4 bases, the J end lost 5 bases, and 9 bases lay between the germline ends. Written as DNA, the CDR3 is TGTGCCAGCAGTGGGTCAGGCCAAAACATTCAGTACTTC. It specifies CASSGSGQNIQYF.

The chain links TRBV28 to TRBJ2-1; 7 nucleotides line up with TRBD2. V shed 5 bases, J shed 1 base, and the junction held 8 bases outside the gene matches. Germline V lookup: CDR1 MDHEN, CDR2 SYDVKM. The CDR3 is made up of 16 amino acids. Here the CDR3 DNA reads TGTGCCAGCAGTCACTCCGGCGGGAGTTCCTACAATGAGCAGTTCTTC. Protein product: CASSHSGGSSYNEQFF.

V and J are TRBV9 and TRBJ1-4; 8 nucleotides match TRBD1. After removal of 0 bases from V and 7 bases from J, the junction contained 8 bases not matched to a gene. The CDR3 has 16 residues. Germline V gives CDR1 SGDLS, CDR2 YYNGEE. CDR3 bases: TGTGCCAGCAGCGTAGGAAAGGACAGGGTAGTTGAAAAACTGTTTTTT. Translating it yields CASSVGKDRVVEKLFF.

CDR3 bases: TGTGCCTGGAGTCCTAGCGAGATCTACAATGAGCAGTTCTTC. Amino acid sequence: CAWSPSEIYNEQFF. The gene calls are TRBV30 and TRBJ2-1; possibly TRBD2 for D (6 bases). The CDR3 runs to 14 residues. Trimming took off 2 bases at V and 3 bases at J, with 11 bases between the two ends. In germline, CDR1 is GTSNPN, CDR2 SVGIG (reference sequence).

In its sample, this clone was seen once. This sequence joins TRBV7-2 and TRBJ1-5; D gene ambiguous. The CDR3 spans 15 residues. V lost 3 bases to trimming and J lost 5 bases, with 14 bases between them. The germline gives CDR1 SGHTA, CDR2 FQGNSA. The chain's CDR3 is CASSLQSGGYQPQHF. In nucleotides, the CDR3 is TGTGCCAGCAGCTTGCAATCGGGCGGTTATCAGCCCCAGCATTTT.

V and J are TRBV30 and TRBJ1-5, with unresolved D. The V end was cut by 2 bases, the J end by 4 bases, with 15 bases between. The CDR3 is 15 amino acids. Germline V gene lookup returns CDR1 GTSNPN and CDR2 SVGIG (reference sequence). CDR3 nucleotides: TGTGCCTGGAGTAGAGTAGGGAGGAGAAATCAGCCCCAGCATTTT. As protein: CAWSRVGRRNQPQHF.

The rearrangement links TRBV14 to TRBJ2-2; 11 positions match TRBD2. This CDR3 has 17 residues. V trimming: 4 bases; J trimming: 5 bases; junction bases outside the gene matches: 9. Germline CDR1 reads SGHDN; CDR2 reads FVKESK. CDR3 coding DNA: TGTGCCAGCAGCCCGCGTACCGGGACTAGCGGTACCGGGGAGCTGTTTTTT. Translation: CASSPRTGTSGTGELFF. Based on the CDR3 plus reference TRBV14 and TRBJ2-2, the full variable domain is EAGVTQFPSHSVIEKGQTVTLRCDPISGHDNLYWYRRVMGKEIKFLLHFVKESKQDESGMPNNRFLAERTGGTYSTLKVQPAELEDSGVYFCASSPRTGTSGTGELFFGEGSRLTVL.

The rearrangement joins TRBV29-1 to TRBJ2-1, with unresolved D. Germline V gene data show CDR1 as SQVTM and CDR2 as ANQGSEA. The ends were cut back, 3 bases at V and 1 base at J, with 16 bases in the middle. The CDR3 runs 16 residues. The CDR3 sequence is CSVESVLRPSYNEQFF. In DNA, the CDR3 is TGCAGCGTTGAGTCGGTTCTACGACCTTCCTACAATGAGCAGTTCTTC.

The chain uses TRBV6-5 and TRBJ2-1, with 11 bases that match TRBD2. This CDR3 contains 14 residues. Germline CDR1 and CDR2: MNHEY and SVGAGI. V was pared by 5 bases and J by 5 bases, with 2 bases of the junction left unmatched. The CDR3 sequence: CASSGSGRDNEQFF. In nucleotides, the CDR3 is TGTGCCAGCAGTGGTAGCGGGAGGGACAATGAGCAGTTCTTC.

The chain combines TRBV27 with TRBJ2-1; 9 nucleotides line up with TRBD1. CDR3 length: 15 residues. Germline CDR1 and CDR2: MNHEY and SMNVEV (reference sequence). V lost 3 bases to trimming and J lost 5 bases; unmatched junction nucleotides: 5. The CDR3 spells CASSFRDRAHNEQFF. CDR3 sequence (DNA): TGTGCCAGCAGTTTCAGGGACAGGGCTCACAATGAGCAGTTCTTC.

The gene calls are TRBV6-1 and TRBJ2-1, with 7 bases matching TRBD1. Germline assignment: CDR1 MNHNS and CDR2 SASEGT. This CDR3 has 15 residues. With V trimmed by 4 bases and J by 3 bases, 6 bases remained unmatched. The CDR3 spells CASSVDRELYNEQFF. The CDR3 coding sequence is TGTGCCAGCAGTGTCGACAGGGAACTCTACAATGAGCAGTTCTTC.

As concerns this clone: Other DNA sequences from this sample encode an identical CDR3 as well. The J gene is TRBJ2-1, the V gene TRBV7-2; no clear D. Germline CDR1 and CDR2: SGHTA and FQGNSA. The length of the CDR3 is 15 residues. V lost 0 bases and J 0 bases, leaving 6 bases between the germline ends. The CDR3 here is CASSLAWSSYNEQFF. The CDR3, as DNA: TGTGCCAGCAGCTTAGCGTGGAGCTCCTACAATGAGCAGTTCTTC.

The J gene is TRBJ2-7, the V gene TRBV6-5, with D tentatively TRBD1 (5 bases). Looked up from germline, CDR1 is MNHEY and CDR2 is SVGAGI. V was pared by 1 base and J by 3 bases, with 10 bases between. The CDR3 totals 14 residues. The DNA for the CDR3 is TGTGCCAGCAGTTACTATCAGGGTAACTACGAGCAGTACTTC. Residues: CASSYYQGNYEQYF.

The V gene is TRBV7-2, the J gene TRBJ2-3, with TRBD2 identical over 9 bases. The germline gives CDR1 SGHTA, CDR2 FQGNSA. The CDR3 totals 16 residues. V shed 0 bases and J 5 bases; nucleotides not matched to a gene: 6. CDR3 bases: TGTGCCAGCAGCTTAGCAAGTAGCGGGGGTATAGATACGCAGTATTTT. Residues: CASSLASSGGIDTQYF.

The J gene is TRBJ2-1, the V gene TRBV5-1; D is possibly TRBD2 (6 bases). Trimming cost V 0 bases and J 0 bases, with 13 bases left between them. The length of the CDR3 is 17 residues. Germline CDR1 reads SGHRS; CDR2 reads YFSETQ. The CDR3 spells CASSLGLGDSSYNEQFF. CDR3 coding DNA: TGCGCCAGCAGCTTGGGACTAGGGGATAGCTCCTACAATGAGCAGTTCTTC.

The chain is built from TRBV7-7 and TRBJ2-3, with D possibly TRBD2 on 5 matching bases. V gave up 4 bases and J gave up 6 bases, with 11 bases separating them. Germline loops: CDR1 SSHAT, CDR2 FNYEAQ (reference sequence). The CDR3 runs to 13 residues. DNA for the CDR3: TGTGCCAGCAGCTCGGACTCATTGGATACGCAGTATTTT. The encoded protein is CASSSDSLDTQYF.

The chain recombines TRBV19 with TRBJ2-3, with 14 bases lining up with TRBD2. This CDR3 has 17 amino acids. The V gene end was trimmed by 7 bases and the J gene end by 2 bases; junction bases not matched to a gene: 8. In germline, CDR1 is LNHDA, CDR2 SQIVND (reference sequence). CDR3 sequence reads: CASNPRLAGGYTDTQYF. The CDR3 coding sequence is TGTGCCAGTAACCCCCGACTAGCGGGAGGGTACACAGATACGCAGTATTTT.

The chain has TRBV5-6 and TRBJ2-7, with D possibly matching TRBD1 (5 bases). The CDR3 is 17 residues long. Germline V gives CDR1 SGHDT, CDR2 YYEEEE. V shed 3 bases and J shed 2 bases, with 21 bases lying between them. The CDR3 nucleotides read TGTGCCAGCAGCTCATCCCCAAGGGGCAATCGCCCCTACGAGCAGTACTTC. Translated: CASSSSPRGNRPYEQYF.

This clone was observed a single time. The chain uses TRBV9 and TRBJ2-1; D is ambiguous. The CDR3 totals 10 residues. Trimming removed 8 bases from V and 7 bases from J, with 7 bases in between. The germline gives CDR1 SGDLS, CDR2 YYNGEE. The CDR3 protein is CASNKNEQFF. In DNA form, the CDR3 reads TGTGCCAGTAACAAGAATGAGCAGTTCTTC.

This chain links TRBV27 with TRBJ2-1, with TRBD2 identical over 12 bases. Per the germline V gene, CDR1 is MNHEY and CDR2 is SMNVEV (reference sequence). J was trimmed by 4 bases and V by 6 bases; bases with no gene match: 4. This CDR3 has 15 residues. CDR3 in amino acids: CASSPGLAGYNEQFF. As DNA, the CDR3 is TGTGCCAGCAGCCCGGGACTAGCGGGTTACAATGAGCAGTTCTTC.